The 25 T cell receptor beta chains given below trace back to one sample, sequenced in a study of long-term antiretroviral therapy in people with HIV. The immunoSEQ assay was v3.0, run at survey level. The data were produced by immunoSEQ multiplex PCR, yet TCRdb's version contains in-frame clones alone and is incomplete. Among 30,000 to 40,000 clones, about three quarters were seen once, and the ten largest hold roughly 7.1%. Material: unsorted PBMCs, obtained 2 years after starting antiretroviral therapy. The receptor set was obtained from a woman between 50 and 59 years old with HIV.

The genes are TRBV27 and TRBJ2-3; TRBD2 might be the D (6 bases). With 3 bases removed from V and 0 bases from J, the gap between germline ends came to 10 bases. The CDR3 runs 15 residues. CDR1 MNHEY and CDR2 SMNVEV come from the germline V gene (reference sequence). The CDR3 DNA sequence: TGTGCCAGCAGTTTCCGGGGGACTAGCACAGATACGCAGTATTTT. Residues: CASSFRGTSTDTQYF.

V gene TRBV19 combines with J gene TRBJ1-1, with a tentative D call TRBD1 (5 bases). The V gene lost 9 bases and the J gene lost 4 bases, with 12 bases spanning the gap. This CDR3 contains 12 residues. Germline V gives CDR1 LNHDA, CDR2 SQIVND (reference sequence). CDR3 sequence reads: CASQGESTEAFF. The CDR3 DNA reads as TGTGCCAGCCAAGGGGAGAGCACTGAAGCTTTCTTT.

The J gene is TRBJ2-3, the V gene TRBV2; D is uncertain. The germline CDR1 and CDR2 sequences are SNHLY and FYNNEI. The ends were cut back, 4 bases at V and 5 bases at J, with 4 bases in the middle. The CDR3 spans 11 residues. CDR3 region: CASSAIDTQYF. CDR3 nucleotides: TGTGCCAGCAGTGCGATAGATACGCAGTATTTT.

The genes are TRBV11-3 and TRBJ1-1; 8 bases agree with TRBD1. Germline CDR1 reads SGHNT; CDR2 reads YENEEA. V gave up 6 bases and J gave up 3 bases; unmatched junction bases: 3. CDR3 length: 13 residues. The CDR3 DNA is TGTGCCAGCAGTGGACAGGGTGACACTGAAGCTTTCTTT. Translation: CASSGQGDTEAFF.

The CDR3 loop is CASKFQGSYGYTF. The CDR3 coding sequence is TGTGCCAGTAAGTTCCAGGGATCCTATGGCTACACCTTC. The gene calls are TRBV19 and TRBJ1-2; the D gene is possibly TRBD1 (5 bases). CDR3 length: 13 residues. V shed 7 bases and J shed 4 bases, with 13 bases lying between them. Germline V CDR1 and CDR2: LNHDA, SQIVND (reference sequence).

This sequence joins TRBV5-1 and TRBJ2-3; D is unresolved. V lost 0 bases and J lost 6, with 17 bases in between. The germline V gene encodes CDR1 SGHRS and CDR2 YFSETQ. The CDR3 extends over 16 amino acids. The CDR3: CASSLDSLVFVDTQYF. DNA of the CDR3: TGCGCCAGCAGCTTGGATTCGCTAGTTTTTGTGGATACGCAGTATTTT. The full variable domain, in which reference TRBV5-1 and TRBJ2-3 provide the parts outside the CDR3, is KAGVTQTPRYLIKTRGQQVTLSCSPISGHRSVSWYQQTPGQGLQFLFEYFSETQRNKGNFPGRFSGRQFSNSRSEMNVSTLELGDSALYLCASSLDSLVFVDTQYFGPGTRLTVL.

This clone has a handful of counts. The gene calls are TRBV6-1 and TRBJ1-5; 7 bases are shared with TRBD1. CDR1 MNHNS and CDR2 SASEGT come from the germline V gene. V dropped 6 bases and J dropped 11; count of bases not matched to a gene: 16. This CDR3 has 15 amino acids. The CDR3 nucleotides read TGTGCCAGCAGCTTGAACCCAGGGGGACGGCTAGCCCAGCATTTT. Translating gives CASSLNPGGRLAQHF.

The V call is TRBV5-5, the J call TRBJ2-1, with D possibly matching TRBD2 (5 bases). This CDR3 has 15 residues. Germline V CDR1 and CDR2: SGHKS, YYEKEE (reference sequence). V shed 1 base and J shed 5 bases, with 13 bases lying between them. The CDR3 loop reads CASSLNERTNNEQFF. The CDR3 DNA follows: TGTGCCAGCAGCTTGAACGAGCGGACCAACAATGAGCAGTTCTTC.

The genes are TRBV20-1 and TRBJ1-4; no firm D call. In germline, CDR1 is DFQATT, CDR2 SNEGSKA (reference sequence). The CDR3 sequence is 11 residues long. Trimming removed 5 bases at V and 7 bases at J, with 8 bases between. CDR3: CSAFTAEKLFF. The CDR3 DNA reads TGCAGTGCTTTCACTGCTGAAAAACTGTTTTTT.

This chain uses TRBV30 with TRBJ1-4; the match to TRBD1 covers 7 bases. From germline, CDR1 is GTSNPN and CDR2 SVGIG (reference sequence). This CDR3 has 14 amino acids. V lost 0 bases, J lost 4 bases, and 2 bases stayed unmatched. CDR3 protein: CAWSVQGINEKLFF. The CDR3 nucleotides read TGTGCCTGGAGTGTACAGGGGATTAATGAAAAACTGTTTTTT.

This clone was detected a few times. V gene TRBV5-4 combines with J gene TRBJ1-6; no firm D call. This CDR3 has 14 amino acids. The V gene lost 1 base and the J gene lost 4 bases, with 6 bases spanning the gap. Germline lookup yields CDR1 SGHNT and CDR2 YYREEE (reference sequence). For the CDR3, the DNA is TGTGCCAGCAGCTTGCCGGGTTATAATTCACCCCTCCACTTT. It specifies CASSLPGYNSPLHF. Together with reference TRBV5-4 and TRBJ1-6, the CDR3 gives the full variable domain: ETGVTQSPTHLIKTRGQQVTLRCSSQSGHNTVSWYQQALGQGPQFIFQYYREEENGRGNFPPRFSGLQFPNYSSELNVNALELDDSALYLCASSLPGYNSPLHFGNGTRLTVT.

The chain joins TRBV13 to TRBJ2-4; the D gene is possibly TRBD2 (6 bases). CDR1 and CDR2 (germline): PRHDT, FYEKMQ (reference sequence). The CDR3 extends over 14 amino acids. Trimming took off 4 bases at V and 6 bases at J, with 13 bases between the two ends. The CDR3 spells CASSYGQEGNIQYF. As DNA, the CDR3 is TGTGCCAGCAGCTACGGGCAGGAGGGAAACATTCAGTACTTC.

This clone was observed a few times. This chain joins TRBV5-6 and TRBJ2-1, with 7 bases matching TRBD1. This CDR3 has 14 amino acids. The ends lost 4 bases at V and 7 bases at J; junction bases unmatched: 8. Germline lookup yields CDR1 SGHDT and CDR2 YYEEEE. The DNA for the CDR3 is TGTGCCAGCAGCCTCGATGCGACAGGGAATGAGCAGTTCTTC. This gives the protein CASSLDATGNEQFF.

This clone was counted once. This chain uses TRBV18 with TRBJ2-5; D possibly corresponds to TRBD1 (6 bases). The V and J ends lost 4 bases and 7 bases respectively, with 22 bases between them. CDR1 KGHSH and CDR2 LQKENI come from the germline V gene. The length of the CDR3 is 16 residues. The CDR3 spells CASSLTGDTTQGTQYF. In DNA form, the CDR3 reads TGTGCCAGCTCACTAACCGGGGACACGACGCAGGGGACCCAGTACTTC.

The CDR3 sequence is CASSVDDPGDEQYV. CDR3 in DNA: TGTGCCAGCAGCGTAGACGATCCGGGTGACGAGCAGTACGTC. The chain employs TRBV9 and TRBJ2-7; D is unresolved. V lost 0 bases to trimming and J lost 5 bases, with 12 bases between them. The CDR3 runs 14 residues. Germline values: CDR1 SGDLS, CDR2 YYNGEE.

This chain connects TRBV7-8 to TRBJ2-4; 10 nucleotides align to TRBD2. CDR3 length: 18 amino acids. Per the germline V gene, CDR1 is SGHVS and CDR2 is FQNEAQ. V dropped 5 bases and J dropped 3; count of bases not matched to a gene: 13. CDR3 residues: CASSPSGLIAGGKNIQYF. The CDR3 DNA sequence: TGTGCCAGCAGCCCCTCGGGTTTGATAGCGGGGGGCAAAAACATTCAGTACTTC.

This rearrangement joins TRBV5-1 to TRBJ2-2; possible D gene TRBD2, 5 bases. Looked up from germline, CDR1 is SGHRS and CDR2 is YFSETQ. V gave up 7 bases and J gave up 3 bases, with 19 bases separating them. This CDR3 has 16 residues. The CDR3: CASSAPTGLYTGELFF. CDR3 coding DNA: TGCGCCAGCTCCGCCCCCACCGGACTTTACACCGGGGAGCTGTTTTTT.

The V and J genes are TRBV29-1 and TRBJ2-7, with a possible D match to TRBD2 (6 bases). V was shortened by 8 bases and J by 0 bases, with 17 bases between the two germline ends. CDR3 length: 14 amino acids. Germline assignment: CDR1 SQVTM and CDR2 ANQGSEA. The CDR3 nucleotides read TGCAGCTTCCGAGCGGCCGGGGGCTCCTACGAGCAGTACTTC. Translation: CSFRAAGGSYEQYF.

This rearrangement joins TRBV6-1 to TRBJ2-3; TRBD2 is a possible D gene (6 bases). Germline lookup yields CDR1 MNHNS and CDR2 SASEGT. The germline V and J ends were trimmed by 7 bases and 3 bases, with 11 bases remaining between them. The CDR3 totals 13 residues. The DNA of the CDR3 is TGTGCCAGCATGGGGGGAGGTACAGATACGCAGTATTTT. This gives the protein CASMGGGTDTQYF.

The V gene is TRBV7-2, the J gene TRBJ2-1; 9 bases fit TRBD2. The V gene end was trimmed by 0 bases and the J gene end by 3 bases; junction bases not matched to a gene: 12. This CDR3 is built from 19 residues. The germline V gene encodes CDR1 SGHTA and CDR2 FQGNSA. The CDR3 is CASSLARLSGGPVYNEQFF. The CDR3, as DNA: TGTGCCAGCAGCTTAGCTCGATTGAGCGGGGGGCCTGTCTACAATGAGCAGTTCTTC.

The chain employs TRBV30 and TRBJ2-3; D is perhaps TRBD1 (6 bases). V was pared by 0 bases and J by 3 bases, with 7 bases between. Germline V CDR1 and CDR2: GTSNPN, SVGIG (reference sequence). The CDR3 totals 13 residues. The CDR3: CAWSVTGTDTQYF. DNA for the CDR3: TGTGCCTGGAGTGTTACAGGGACAGATACGCAGTATTTT.

This clone was picked up one time. V usage is TRBV12-5 and J usage is TRBJ2-3; 10 bases agree with TRBD2. The CDR3 length is 16 residues. CDR1 is LGHNT and CDR2 is FRNRAP in the germline V gene. V lost 0 bases to trimming and J lost 2 bases; unmatched junction nucleotides: 2. DNA for the CDR3: TGTGCTAGTGGTTTGGTAGCGGGGGGGTACACAGATACGCAGTATTTT. This sequence encodes CASGLVAGGYTDTQYF.

The CDR3 is CASAPGGADYNSPLHF. The DNA for the CDR3 is TGTGCCAGCGCCCCAGGGGGCGCAGACTATAATTCACCCCTCCACTTT. The chain recombines TRBV2 with TRBJ1-6, with 8 bases aligning to TRBD1. V trimming: 8 bases; J trimming: 3 bases; junction bases outside the gene matches: 9. The CDR3 extends over 16 amino acids. CDR1 is SNHLY, CDR2 FYNNEI, per germline. Looking up the rest from reference TRBV2 and TRBJ1-6 gives the full variable domain: EPEVTQTPSHQVTQMGQEVILRCVPISNHLYFYWYRQILGQKVEFLVSFYNNEISEKSEIFDDQFSVERPDGSNFTLKIRSTKLEDSAMYFCASAPGGADYNSPLHFGNGTRLTVT.

V is TRBV5-1 and J is TRBJ1-2; D call uncertain. Trimming took off 4 bases at V and 4 bases at J, with 17 bases between the two ends. This CDR3 contains 15 residues. Per the germline V gene, CDR1 is SGHRS and CDR2 is YFSETQ. This chain's CDR3 is CASSPESSPIYGYTF. CDR3 nucleotide sequence: TGCGCCAGCAGCCCGGAGTCCAGTCCCATCTATGGCTACACCTTC.

This clone has only one observation. The chain uses TRBV6-6 and TRBJ2-1; 10 nucleotides match TRBD2. The ends lost 5 bases at V and 6 bases at J; junction bases unmatched: 7. The CDR3 sequence is 15 residues long. Per the germline V gene, CDR1 is MNHNY and CDR2 is SVGAGI (reference sequence). The CDR3 region is CASSLIAGGSNEQFF. The DNA for the CDR3 is TGTGCCAGCAGTCTAATAGCGGGGGGATCCAATGAGCAGTTCTTC.